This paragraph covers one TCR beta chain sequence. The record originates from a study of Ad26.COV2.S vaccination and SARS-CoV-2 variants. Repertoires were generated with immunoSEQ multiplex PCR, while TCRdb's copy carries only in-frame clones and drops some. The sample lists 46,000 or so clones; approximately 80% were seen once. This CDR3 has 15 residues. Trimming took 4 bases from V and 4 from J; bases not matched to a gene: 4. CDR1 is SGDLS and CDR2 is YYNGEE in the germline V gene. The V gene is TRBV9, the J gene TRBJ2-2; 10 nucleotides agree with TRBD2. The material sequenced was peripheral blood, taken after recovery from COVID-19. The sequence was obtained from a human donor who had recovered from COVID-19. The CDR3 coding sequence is TGTGCCAGCAGCAGCGGGGGGGTACTCACCGGGGAGCTGTTTTTT. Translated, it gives CASSSGGVLTGELFF.